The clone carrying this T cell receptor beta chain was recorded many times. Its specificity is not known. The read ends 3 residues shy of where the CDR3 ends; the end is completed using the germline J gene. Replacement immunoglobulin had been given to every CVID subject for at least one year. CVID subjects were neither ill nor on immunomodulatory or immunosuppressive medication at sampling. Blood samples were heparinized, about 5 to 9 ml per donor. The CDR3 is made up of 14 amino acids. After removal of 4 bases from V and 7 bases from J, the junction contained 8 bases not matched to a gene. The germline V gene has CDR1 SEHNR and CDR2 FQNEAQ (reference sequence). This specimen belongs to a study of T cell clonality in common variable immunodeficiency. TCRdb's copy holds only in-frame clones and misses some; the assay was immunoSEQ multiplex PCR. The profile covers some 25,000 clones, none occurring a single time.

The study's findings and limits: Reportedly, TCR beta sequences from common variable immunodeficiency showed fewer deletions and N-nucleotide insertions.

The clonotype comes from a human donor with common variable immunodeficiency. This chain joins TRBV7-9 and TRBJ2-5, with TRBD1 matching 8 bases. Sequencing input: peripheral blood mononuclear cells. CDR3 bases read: TGTGCCAGCAGCTCCGGGACAGGCTCGGTGACC. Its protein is CASSSGTGSVT. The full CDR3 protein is CASSSGTGSVTQYF.